The rows below give T cell receptor beta chains drawn from one sample of a study of cytomegalovirus exposure and HLA in healthy donors. Some clones are missing from TCRdb's copy, which holds only in-frame ones; the method was immunoSEQ multiplex PCR. The sample has more than 130,000 clones, approximately 80% seen once. The sample consisted of PBMCs. Source of these receptors: a man aged 18-30 years in good health and CMV-seronegative. CDR3s include the opening cysteine and the closing phenylalanine or tryptophan. A D gene is named only where the DNA matches it firmly. A row's size may be missing; if present it is once, few, many or a size class.

d_call,clone_size,v_call,j_call,cdr3_aa,cdr3_nt
.,.,TRBV25-1,TRBJ2-3,CASSELRREHTDTQYF,TGTGCCAGCAGTGAATTAAGGAGGGAACACACAGATACGCAGTATTTT
.,.,TRBV5-6,TRBJ2-7,CASSPDGSGSYEQYF,TGTGCCAGCAGCCCCGACGGAAGCGGCTCCTACGAGCAGTACTTC
.,.,TRBV19,TRBJ2-6,CASSIDRTVPVLTF,TGTGCCAGTAGTATAGATCGGACAGTCCCCGTCCTGACTTTC
TRBD1,.,TRBV27,TRBJ1-5,CASKRPGQGSIFHSNQPQHF,TGTGCCAGCAAACGACCGGGACAGGGGTCAATATTCCATAGCAATCAGCCCCAGCATTTT
.,.,TRBV15,TRBJ2-5,CATSRDQDPGGTQYF,TGTGCCACCAGCAGAGACCAGGACCCCGGAGGGACCCAGTACTTC
TRBD1,.,TRBV7-7,TRBJ2-2,CASSVGQGTGELFF,TGTGCCAGCAGCGTGGGACAGGGAACCGGGGAGCTGTTTTTT
TRBD1,.,TRBV28,TRBJ1-1,CASSLRAVRGTADEAFF,TGTGCCAGCAGCCTTAGGGCCGTCCGAGGGACAGCCGATGAAGCTTTCTTT
TRBD1,few,TRBV13,TRBJ2-7,CASSWNGDRGLYEQYF,TGTGCCAGCAGCTGGAACGGGGACAGGGGTCTATACGAGCAGTACTTC
TRBD1,.,TRBV27,TRBJ2-7,CASSSHTGTAYEQYF,TGTGCCAGCAGTTCACACACCGGGACAGCCTACGAGCAGTACTTC
TRBD1,.,TRBV19,TRBJ2-2,CASRSLRDREIVAGELFF,TGTGCCAGTAGATCCTTGCGTGACAGGGAGATCGTCGCCGGGGAGCTGTTTTTT
.,.,TRBV5-6,TRBJ2-5,CASSLAAGQETQYF,TGTGCCAGCAGCTTGGCCGCAGGGCAAGAGACCCAGTACTTC
TRBD1,.,TRBV27,TRBJ1-1,CASRPLDRPMNTEAFF,TGTGCCAGCAGACCTCTGGACAGGCCTATGAACACTGAAGCTTTCTTT
TRBD1,.,TRBV5-1,TRBJ2-5,CASGAHENFETGTVGETQYF,TGCGCCAGTGGGGCCCACGAGAACTTCGAGACAGGGACGGTCGGAGAGACCCAGTACTTC
TRBD1,.,TRBV6-5,TRBJ1-1,CASRGQANTEAFF,TGTGCCAGCCGCGGACAGGCGAACACTGAAGCTTTCTTT
TRBD2,.,TRBV5-1,TRBJ2-1,CASSLEASGDYNEQFF,TGCGCCAGCAGCTTGGAGGCTAGCGGGGACTACAATGAGCAGTTCTTC
.,.,TRBV6-5,TRBJ1-2,CASSNRGQGGYGYTF,TGTGCCAGCAGCAACCGGGGCCAGGGAGGATATGGCTACACCTTC
TRBD2,.,TRBV6-6,TRBJ2-3,CASSIPTSGSTDTQYF,TGTGCCAGCAGTATTCCGACTAGCGGAAGCACAGATACGCAGTATTTT
.,.,TRBV27,TRBJ2-1,CASTTRAGAPYNEQFF,TGTGCCAGCACCACCAGGGCAGGGGCGCCCTACAATGAGCAGTTCTTC
TRBD2,.,TRBV7-9,TRBJ2-7,CASSPPGGVDEQYF,TGTGCCAGCAGCCCCCCGGGAGGTGTGGACGAGCAGTACTTC
TRBD1,.,TRBV2,TRBJ2-1,CASNRQGISYNEQFF,TGTGCCAGCAATCGACAGGGAATATCATACAATGAGCAGTTCTTC
.,.,TRBV13,TRBJ1-3,CASSLSPTAGNTIYF,TGTGCCAGCAGCTTAAGTCCCACGGCTGGAAACACCATATATTTT
.,.,TRBV7-9,TRBJ2-7,CASSLSMGGEQYF,TGTGCCAGCAGCTTAAGTATGGGAGGCGAGCAGTACTTC
.,.,TRBV7-8,TRBJ2-1,CASSRRGAPYNEQFF,TGTGCCAGCAGCCGACGGGGGGCTCCCTACAATGAGCAGTTCTTC
.,.,TRBV25-1,TRBJ1-3,CASSLPSSGNTIYF,TGTGCCAGCAGTTTACCTAGCTCTGGAAACACCATATATTTT
.,.,TRBV27,TRBJ2-1,CASSLRFRNEQFF,TGTGCCAGCAGTTTAAGATTCCGGAATGAGCAGTTCTTC
TRBD2,.,TRBV5-1,TRBJ2-1,CASSLIRTSGGNEQFF,TGCGCCAGCAGCTTGATAAGGACTAGCGGGGGTAATGAGCAGTTCTTC
.,few,TRBV7-2,TRBJ2-7,CASSSWQYEQYF,TGTGCCAGCAGTTCTTGGCAGTACGAGCAGTACTTC
.,few,TRBV5-6,TRBJ1-4,CASSFRRGWEKLFF,TGTGCCAGCAGCTTTCGACGGGGTTGGGAAAAACTGTTTTTT
.,.,TRBV7-8,TRBJ2-7,CASSLPGRTYEQYF,TGTGCCAGCAGCTTACCAGGCCGGACCTACGAGCAGTACTTC
.,.,TRBV30,TRBJ2-7,CAWSRYRAGTRSYEQYF,TGTGCCTGGAGTCGGTACAGGGCCGGGACGCGCTCCTACGAGCAGTACTTC
.,.,TRBV5-4,TRBJ2-5,CASSLDYKETQYF,TGTGCCAGCAGCTTGGACTACAAAGAGACCCAGTACTTC
TRBD1,.,TRBV28,TRBJ2-7,CATSKPGTGSYEQYF,TGTGCCACTTCAAAGCCGGGGACAGGGTCATACGAGCAGTACTTC
TRBD1,.,TRBV28,TRBJ2-1,CASSLQGAWGNEQFF,TGTGCCAGCAGTTTACAGGGGGCTTGGGGCAATGAGCAGTTCTTC
TRBD1,.,TRBV5-4,TRBJ2-7,CASSVNPGQGNEQYF,TGTGCCAGCAGCGTAAATCCGGGACAGGGTAACGAGCAGTACTTC
.,.,TRBV19,TRBJ2-3,CASSLGADTDTQYF,TGTGCCAGTAGTCTCGGCGCGGACACAGATACGCAGTATTTT
.,.,TRBV19,TRBJ1-1,CASSLIHTGTEAFF,TGTGCCAGTAGCCTAATTCACACGGGCACTGAAGCTTTCTTT
.,.,TRBV5-8,TRBJ1-3,CASSLGVVEDGNTIYF,TGTGCCAGCAGCTTGGGTGTGGTAGAAGATGGAAACACCATATATTTT
.,.,TRBV27,TRBJ2-1,CASSFRGRLNEQFF,TGTGCCAGCAGTTTTAGGGGTAGGTTGAATGAGCAGTTCTTC
TRBD2,.,TRBV19,TRBJ2-1,CASSMKRELGYEQFF,TGTGCCAGTAGTATGAAGCGGGAGTTAGGATATGAGCAGTTCTTC
TRBD2,.,TRBV7-2,TRBJ2-1,CASSLVASGGNEQFF,TGTGCCAGCAGCTTAGTTGCTAGCGGGGGCAATGAGCAGTTCTTC